The 19 T cell receptor beta chains in this list originate from one sample, sequenced in a study of Graves' ophthalmopathy and Graves' hyperthyroidism. Investigators amplified TCR beta CDR3 regions from RNA transcripts. First-round RT-PCR relied on HTBI primers, and a second-round multiplex PCR came next. One entry per CDR3 protein results from TCRdb running MiXCR on the multiplex PCR reads. Here the sample spans about 700,000 distinct CDR3 sequences, over 40% being singletons. What was sequenced was peripheral blood. These receptors were collected from an adult man with Graves' ophthalmopathy.

This clonotype has at least ten counts. The chain carries TRBV20-1 and TRBJ2-5; 14 nucleotides align to TRBD2. The CDR3 length is 13 residues. J lost 6 bases, V lost 5 bases, and 2 bases had no gene match. CDR1 and CDR2 from the germline V gene are DFQATT and SNEGSKA (reference sequence). The chain's CDR3 is CSARTSGRKTQYF. Written as DNA, the CDR3 is TGCAGTGCTCGGACTAGCGGGAGGAAGACCCAGTACTTC.

This clonotype came up many times. This chain connects TRBV20-1 to TRBJ1-2; D gene uncertain. Germline values: CDR1 DFQATT, CDR2 SNEGSKA (reference sequence). V lost 3 bases and J 4 bases, leaving 6 bases between the germline ends. CDR3 length: 11 residues. CDR3 sequence (DNA): TGCAGTGCTAGTGGGATCTATGGCTACACCTTC. Its protein product is CSASGIYGYTF.

In this sample, this clonotype turned up many times. The CDR3 sequence is CASSQWLGALIYEQYF. DNA of the CDR3: TGTGCCAGCAGTCAATGGCTCGGGGCTCTGATCTACGAGCAGTACTTC. V usage is TRBV11-2 and J usage is TRBJ2-7; TRBD1 or TRBD2 may be the D gene (5 bases each). Germline V CDR1 and CDR2: SGHAT, FQNNGV. The CDR3 spans 16 residues. The V gene lost 6 bases and the J gene lost 3 bases, with 21 bases spanning the gap.

On this clonotype: A much larger clonotype is one base distant, so this may be a read error. The chain has TRBV7-4 and TRBJ1-5, with D possibly TRBD1 on 5 matching bases. Trimming shortened V by 6 bases and J by 0 bases, and 12 bases separated the two germline ends. Germline V gene sequence: CDR1 SGHVT, CDR2 SQSDAQ. The CDR3 consists of 15 residues. CDR3 loop: CASSYGGYSNQPQHF. The CDR3 coding sequence is TGTGCCAGCAGTTATGGGGGTTATAGCAATCAGCCCCAGCATTTT.

This clonotype was seen repeatedly, ten times or more. The chain is built from TRBV2 and TRBJ2-7, with TRBD2 matching 7 bases. This CDR3 contains 13 residues. Looked up from germline, CDR1 is SNHLY and CDR2 is FYNNEI. Unmatched junction bases numbered 8, after V lost 11 bases and J lost 1 base. The CDR3 region is CAVLADLSYEQYF. As DNA, the CDR3 is TGTGCCGTGCTAGCGGATCTTTCCTACGAGCAGTACTTC.

There are many counts of this clonotype. V gene TRBV4-1 combines with J gene TRBJ2-7; D gene unclear. Deletions cut 0 bases from V and 2 bases from J, with 8 bases between. Germline-derived CDR1 and CDR2 are MGHRA and YSYEKL. The CDR3 loop spans 14 amino acids. The CDR3 here is CASSQEPRTYEQYF. The CDR3 nucleotides are TGCGCCAGCAGCCAAGAGCCCAGGACCTACGAGCAGTACTTC.

This clonotype showed up many times. This sequence joins TRBV12-3 or TRBV12-4 and TRBJ2-7; tentatively, D is TRBD1 or TRBD2 (5 bases each). V was pared by 3 bases and J by 2 bases, with 11 bases between. CDR3 length: 14 residues. CDR3 residues: CASSLGRAAYEQYF. In DNA form, the CDR3 reads TGTGCCAGCAGTTTGGGACGAGCGGCCTACGAGCAGTACTTC.

In this sample, this clonotype turned up many times. The rearrangement uses TRBV29-1 and TRBJ1-2, with D uncertain. Germline V gives CDR1 SQVTM, CDR2 ANQGSEA. The length of the CDR3 is 12 residues. Deletions cut 4 bases from V and 2 bases from J, with 8 bases between. The CDR3 sequence is CSVVTENYGYTF. CDR3 nucleotide sequence: TGCAGCGTTGTTACAGAGAACTATGGCTACACCTTC.

J is TRBJ1-1 and V is TRBV10-3; 8 nucleotides line up with TRBD1. Germline V gene sequence: CDR1 ENHRY, CDR2 SYGVKD. The CDR3 is 16 amino acids. The J segment lost 4 bases and the V segment lost 2 bases, leaving 9 bases of the junction unmatched. CDR3 coding DNA: TGTGCCATCAGTGAGAGCGGACAGGGAGGTGGCACTGAAGCTTTCTTT. Protein sequence: CAISESGQGGGTEAFF.

The rearrangement uses TRBV5-6 and TRBJ1-2; D gene unclear. CDR3 length: 13 amino acids. Trimming cost V 4 bases and J 5 bases, with 12 bases left between them. Germline V CDR1 and CDR2: SGHDT, YYEEEE. The chain's CDR3 is CASSQDWAYGYTF. CDR3 nucleotide sequence: TGTGCCAGCAGCCAAGACTGGGCATATGGCTACACCTTC.

This clonotype was seen a single time. One junction end disagrees with the germline gene, perhaps due to a read error. The chain is built from TRBV6-2 or TRBV6-3 and TRBJ2-2; TRBD1 agrees at 9 bases. Looked up from germline, CDR1 is MNHEY and CDR2 is SVGEGT. The CDR3 runs 16 residues. The CDR3 loop is CAGSDRGQGKTGELFF. For the CDR3, the DNA is TGTGCCGGCAGTGACCGAGGACAGGGGAAAACCGGGGAGCTGTTTTTT.

The chain links TRBV24-1 to TRBJ1-2; D is perhaps TRBD1 (6 bases). Deletions cut 4 bases from V and 2 bases from J, with 10 bases between. There are 14 residues in the CDR3. Germline values: CDR1 KGHDR, CDR2 SFDVKD. CDR3 region: CATSETGFNYGYTF. CDR3 nucleotides: TGTGCCACCAGTGAGACAGGATTCAACTATGGCTACACCTTC.

The rearrangement joins TRBV10-3 to TRBJ2-6; perhaps TRBD1 as D (6 bases). V lost 3 bases and J 9 bases, leaving 9 bases between the germline ends. CDR3 length equals 13 residues. The germline gives CDR1 ENHRY, CDR2 SYGVKD. The CDR3 protein is CAISERTVNVLTF. The DNA for the CDR3 is TGTGCCATCAGTGAACGGACAGTCAACGTCCTGACTTTC.

The chain joins TRBV2 to TRBJ1-4; D is uncertain. V dropped 10 bases and J dropped 2 bases, with 5 bases sitting between them. The germline CDR1 and CDR2 sequences are SNHLY and FYNNEI. The CDR3 has 11 residues. The CDR3 region is CATGTNEKLFF. CDR3 DNA sequence: TGTGCCACCGGGACTAATGAAAAACTGTTTTTT.

This rearrangement joins TRBV10-3 to TRBJ2-7; 8 bases line up with TRBD1. V shed 4 bases and J 8 bases; nucleotides not matched to a gene: 7. Germline CDR1 is ENHRY and CDR2 is SYGVKD. CDR3 length: 13 residues. CDR3 amino acids: CAISAIRTGQQYF. The CDR3 nucleotides read TGTGCCATCAGTGCTATACGGACAGGGCAGCAGTACTTC.

The DNA for the CDR3 is TGTGCCATCAGTGAGTCGGGGCCAGGAGGGGAGACCCAGCATTTT. It yields the protein CAISESGPGGETQHF. The chain employs TRBV10-3 and TRBJ1-5, with D possibly TRBD1 on 5 matching bases. The V end lost 0 bases, the J end lost 11 bases, and 17 bases lay between the germline ends. CDR1 ENHRY and CDR2 SYGVKD come from the germline V gene. This CDR3 has 15 amino acids.

The rearrangement joins TRBV13 to TRBJ2-2, with D possibly being TRBD1 (6 bases). The CDR3 runs to 17 residues. Between the trimmed V and J ends, which lost 6 bases and 0 bases, there was a span of 17 bases. Germline V gene data show CDR1 as PRHDT and CDR2 as FYEKMQ (reference sequence). As DNA, the CDR3 is TGTGCCAGCAGTATCACAGGGACCCCAGCGAACACCGGGGAGCTGTTTTTT. This codes for CASSITGTPANTGELFF.

As for this clonotype: Since the CDR3 does not end with the conserved phenylalanine or tryptophan, this likely comes from a read error. The chain uses TRBV7-2 and TRBJ1-1; 7 nucleotides align to TRBD1. This CDR3 has 14 amino acids. V gave up 1 base and J gave up 4 bases; unmatched junction bases: 3. CDR1 SGHTA and CDR2 FQGNSA come from the germline V gene. CDR3 region: CASSLGRGGTEAFS. The CDR3 DNA follows: TGTGCCAGCAGCTTAGGCAGGGGGGGCACTGAAGCTTTCTCT.

This clonotype was recorded many times. The rearrangement joins TRBV7-2 to TRBJ2-5; TRBD2 agrees at 7 bases. This CDR3 has 15 residues. With V trimmed by 1 base and J by 2 bases, 4 bases remained unmatched. The germline V gene has CDR1 SGHTA and CDR2 FQGNSA. DNA of the CDR3: TGTGCCAGCAGCTTAGTTGTGGGGGGGCAAGAGACCCAGTACTTC. Its translation: CASSLVVGGQETQYF.